Listed here is a single TCR beta chain. Germline V gives CDR1 LGHDT, CDR2 YNNKEL (reference sequence). This CDR3 comprises 14 residues. With V trimmed by 5 bases and J by 4 bases, 6 bases remained unmatched. Universal primer sites and UMIs were introduced during 5'RACE template-switching synthesis of TCR cDNA. TCRdb used MiXCR to reprocess the 5' RACE reads, holding one entry per CDR3 protein. This repertoire shows around 100,000 distinct CDR3 sequences, 4.5% to 6% found once; its top ten account for just over 40%. This sample was taken from a study of T cells after yellow fever vaccination. V usage is TRBV3-1 and J usage is TRBJ1-1; the match to TRBD1 covers 8 bases. This sample comprised CD8+ T cells sorted from PBMCs, obtained 10 days after the yellow fever booster vaccination. This TCR was sampled from a man younger than 30 who received the YFV17D yellow fever vaccine. CDR3 amino acids: CASSGRDRITEAFF. CDR3 coding DNA: TGTGCCAGCAGCGGAAGGGACAGGATCACTGAAGCTTTCTTT. Using reference TRBV3-1 and TRBJ1-1 for the parts outside the CDR3, the full variable domain is DTAVSQTPKYLVTQMGNDKSIKCEQNLGHDTMYWYKQDSKKFLKIMFSYNNKELIINETVPNRFSPKSPDKAHLNLHINSLELGDSAVYFCASSGRDRITEAFFGQGTRLTVV.